The entry below describes one T cell receptor (beta chain). Its antigen remains unknown. This sample was taken from a study of cytomegalovirus exposure and HLA in healthy donors. Overall study context: Membership in the Caucasian-associated ancestry cluster was found for around 85% of 350 to 450 genotyped donors. The study's findings and limits: Cytomegalovirus-associated TCR beta chains were listed, numbering around 150. Among TCR beta chains of equal frequency, HLA-associated ones were more clonally expanded in a later analysis.

The ends lost 10 bases at V and 6 bases at J; junction bases unmatched: 9. Looked up from germline, CDR1 is SGHTA and CDR2 is FQGNSA. The CDR3 totals 13 residues. The primer mix had 60 Vbeta and 13 Jbeta primers. The repertoire was sequenced with immunoSEQ multiplex PCR; TCRdb's copy has only in-frame clones and lacks some. The sample's table shows 150,000 to 200,000 clones. The J gene is TRBJ2-1, the V gene TRBV7-2, with 7 bases fitting TRBD1. The receptor comes from a young man in good health and CMV-seronegative. Sequencing was carried out using PBMCs. The CDR3 is CATLDRVSNEQFF. The CDR3 DNA follows: TGTGCCACCCTAGACAGGGTTAGCAATGAGCAGTTCTTC.